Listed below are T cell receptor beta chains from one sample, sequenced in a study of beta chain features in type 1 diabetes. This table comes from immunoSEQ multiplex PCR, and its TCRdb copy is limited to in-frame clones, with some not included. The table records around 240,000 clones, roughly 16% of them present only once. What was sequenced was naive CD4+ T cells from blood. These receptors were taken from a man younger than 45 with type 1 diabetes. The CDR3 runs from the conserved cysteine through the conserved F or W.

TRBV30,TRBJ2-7,CACGTRIYEQYF
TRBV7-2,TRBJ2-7,CASSFGQDYEQYF
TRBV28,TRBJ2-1,CASSPPSGRGSYNEQFF
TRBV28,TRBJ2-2,CASNEAGELFF
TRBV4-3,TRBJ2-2,CASSQEGLAGTGELFF
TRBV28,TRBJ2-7,CASRPVRGLAGNDYEQYF
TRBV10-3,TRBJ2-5,CAINRGSQETQYF
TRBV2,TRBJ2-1,CASSALTDEQFF
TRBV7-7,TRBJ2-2,CASSRDILGNTGELFF
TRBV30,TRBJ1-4,CAWSTLVSRGGKLFF
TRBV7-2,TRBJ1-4,CASSLGGGDEKLFF
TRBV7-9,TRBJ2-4,CASSQRGGQENIQYF
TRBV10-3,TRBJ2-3,CAIRARDRGTDTQYF
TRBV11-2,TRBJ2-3,CASSLDWGIAQYF
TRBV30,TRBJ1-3,CAWRAFSGNTIYF
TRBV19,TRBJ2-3,CASSLRTDTQYF
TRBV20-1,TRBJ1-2,CSVAGSYGYTF
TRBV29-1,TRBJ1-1,CSVEVTGEEAFF
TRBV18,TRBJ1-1,CASSSTGNTEAFF
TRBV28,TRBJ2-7,CASRGQTYEQYF
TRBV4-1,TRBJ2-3,CASSQDPGASTDTQYF
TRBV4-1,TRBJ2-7,CASSQVAGPYEQYF
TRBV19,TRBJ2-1,CASSISGRAYNEQFF
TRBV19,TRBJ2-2,CASSIRGNTGELFF
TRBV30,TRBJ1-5,CAWSELSNQPQHF
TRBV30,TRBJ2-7,CAWSVSYEQYF
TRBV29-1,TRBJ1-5,CSVETGSSNQPQHF
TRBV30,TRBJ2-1,CAWSKTGRQFF
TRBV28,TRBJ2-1,CASSPGTSGSYNEQFF
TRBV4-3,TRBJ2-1,CASSRDLPEGQFF
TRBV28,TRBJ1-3,CASIDSYGNTIYF
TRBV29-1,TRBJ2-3,CSVDVLGTGRADTQYF
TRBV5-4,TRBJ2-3,CASSGRSGETDTQYF
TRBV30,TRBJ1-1,CAWSVTGGGEAFF
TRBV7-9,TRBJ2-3,CASIREVHTDTQYF
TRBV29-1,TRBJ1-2,CSVESYATGGYDGYTF
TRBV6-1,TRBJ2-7,CASSEEKGPDYEQYF
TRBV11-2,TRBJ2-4,CASSLVDGHIQYF
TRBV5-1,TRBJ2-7,CASSVLAGGPGEEQYF
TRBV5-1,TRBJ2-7,CASSLAVGLFYEQYF
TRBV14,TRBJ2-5,CASSPGLAGGRALWYQETQYF